This T cell receptor (beta chain) appears in the sequencing data of a study of PD-1 blockade in classical Hodgkin lymphoma. General study points: Diminished baseline TCR diversity has been reported in newly diagnosed patients relative to healthy donors. By C4D1, diversity of CD4+ TCRs had risen significantly, whereas that of CD8+ TCRs had not. Diversity similar to that of newly diagnosed patients was seen at baseline in complete responders.

A word on this clone: What it binds is not known.

The time point here: cycle 4 day 1 (C4D1), after around six weeks of nivolumab. With no exception, relapse followed autologous stem cell transplantation in all patients, and brentuximab vedotin exposure varied. Germline V lookup: CDR1 SEHNR, CDR2 FQNEAQ (reference sequence). The CDR3 runs to 14 residues. Trimming took 5 bases from V and 0 from J; bases not matched to a gene: 4. Clones were sequenced by immunoSEQ multiplex PCR, and TCRdb holds only the in-frame ones, with some missing. The sample records about 31,000 clones, about 81% being singletons. Source: peripheral blood mononuclear cells (PBMCs), taken before the fourth cycle of nivolumab. The V gene is TRBV7-9, the J gene TRBJ2-7; TRBD2 agrees at 7 bases. The sequence derives from a human donor with classical Hodgkin lymphoma. Written as DNA, the CDR3 is TGTGCCAGCAGCACCGGGGGGAGCTCCTACGAGCAGTACTTC. This gives the protein CASSTGGSSYEQYF.